This entry lists 32 T cell receptor beta chains sequenced from one sample in a study of blood T cell repertoires in COVID-19. Sequencing was performed with immunoSEQ multiplex PCR; in TCRdb, only in-frame clones are kept and a portion is missing. The sample lists some 450,000 clones; 88% were seen once. Sequenced: peripheral blood. These receptors were taken from a woman aged 45-65 years with COVID-19, enrolled during active disease.

The chain links TRBV7-8 to TRBJ2-5, with 12 bases matching TRBD2. The ends lost 0 bases at V and 1 base at J; junction bases unmatched: 6. The germline V gene encodes CDR1 SGHVS and CDR2 FQNEAQ. The CDR3 runs 18 residues. The CDR3 here is CASSLAYTSGGIQETQYF. The CDR3 nucleotides are TGTGCCAGCAGCTTAGCGTACACTAGCGGGGGGATCCAAGAGACCCAGTACTTC.

V and J are TRBV3-1 (or the pseudogene TRBV3-2) and TRBJ1-6, with D possibly matching TRBD1 (6 bases). V was trimmed by 2 bases and J by 11 bases, leaving 19 bases between them. CDR3 length: 16 residues. Germline V gene sequence: CDR1 LGHDT, CDR2 YNNKEL (reference sequence). The DNA for the CDR3 is TGTGCCAGCAGCCAATCCTTTGGACAGAGAGTTACACCCCTCCACTTT. Its translation: CASSQSFGQRVTPLHF.

As regards this clone: The same CDR3 is also encoded by other DNA sequences in this sample. The chain is built from TRBV2 and TRBJ2-7; D possibly corresponds to TRBD2 (6 bases). CDR3 size: 14 residues. Trimming pared 6 bases from V and 0 bases from J, leaving 12 bases between. Germline CDR1 and CDR2: SNHLY and FYNNEI. For the CDR3, the DNA is TGTGCCAGCAGCCGGGACTTGAGCTCCTACGAGCAGTACTTC. Amino acid sequence: CASSRDLSSYEQYF.

The chain combines TRBV6-5 with TRBJ2-7; 7 positions agree with TRBD2. With V trimmed by 6 bases and J by 3 bases, 8 bases remained unmatched. Germline CDR1 MNHEY, CDR2 SVGAGI. There are 14 residues in the CDR3. CDR3 bases: TGTGCCAGCAGCGCCCCCCCGGGGGGCTACGAGCAGTACTTC. Protein: CASSAPPGGYEQYF.

The chain employs TRBV5-4 and TRBJ1-1; D remains unclear. Germline V lookup: CDR1 SGHNT, CDR2 YYREEE (reference sequence). The CDR3 has 16 residues. The V gene lost 0 bases and the J gene lost 0 bases, with 12 bases spanning the gap. The CDR3 loop is CASSLGQLGMNTEAFF. CDR3 coding DNA: TGTGCCAGCAGCTTGGGCCAACTGGGCATGAACACTGAAGCTTTCTTT.

The rearrangement joins TRBV5-6 to TRBJ1-2; D is undetermined. Germline loops: CDR1 SGHDT, CDR2 YYEEEE. V was pared by 4 bases and J by 1 base, with 5 bases between. This CDR3 contains 12 residues. The CDR3 loop reads CASSLNNYGYTF. DNA of the CDR3: TGTGCCAGCAGCCTTAATAACTATGGCTACACCTTC.

This clone has a single count. J is TRBJ2-3 and V is TRBV19, with 11 bases lining up with TRBD2. Trimming cost V 3 bases and J 4 bases; bases outside gene matches: 0. CDR3 length: 14 residues. In germline, CDR1 is LNHDA, CDR2 SQIVND (reference sequence). The CDR3 nucleotides are TGTGCCAGTAGTATTAGCGGGGGGGCAGATACGCAGTATTTT. Translated: CASSISGGADTQYF.

The chain joins TRBV5-1 to TRBJ1-6; D is perhaps TRBD1 (5 bases). CDR1 and CDR2 from the germline V gene are SGHRS and YFSETQ. CDR3 length equals 13 residues. Trimming pared 1 base from V and 9 bases from J, leaving 8 bases between. As DNA, the CDR3 is TGCGCCAGCAGCTTGACAGGAACTTCACCCCTCCACTTT. As protein: CASSLTGTSPLHF.

The chain links TRBV5-1 to TRBJ2-2; 7 positions agree with TRBD1. V gave up 1 base and J gave up 6 bases; unmatched junction bases: 9. Per the germline V gene, CDR1 is SGHRS and CDR2 is YFSETQ. The CDR3 has 16 residues. CDR3 sequence reads: CASSLIPTGVPGELFF. CDR3 coding DNA: TGCGCCAGCAGCTTGATACCCACAGGGGTTCCCGGGGAGCTGTTTTTT.

The chain recombines TRBV14 with TRBJ2-1; a weak D match, TRBD2 (6 bases). The germline V gene has CDR1 SGHDN and CDR2 FVKESK. V dropped 0 bases and J dropped 9 bases, with 9 bases sitting between them. The CDR3 is 13 amino acids. The CDR3 DNA reads TGTGCCAGCAGCCAAGATTACGGGAGTGAGCAGTTCTTC. It encodes CASSQDYGSEQFF.

This clone was recorded only once. Given the absence of the conserved phenylalanine or tryptophan at the CDR3 end, a read error is likely. V usage is TRBV15 and J usage is TRBJ1-6; D is ambiguous. Trimming cost V 4 bases and J 8 bases, with 18 bases left between them. CDR1 and CDR2 from the germline V gene are LNHNV and YYDKDF (reference sequence). There are 16 residues in the CDR3. The CDR3 DNA sequence: TGTGCCACCAGCACGGGGATTTCCCGAGGTTATTCACCCCTCCACCTT. Amino acid sequence: CATSTGISRGYSPLHL.

As concerns this clone: The sample holds other DNA sequences that translate to the same CDR3. The chain combines TRBV11-2 with TRBJ2-2; D unresolved. This CDR3 region has 14 residues. V was cut by 0 bases and J by 5 bases, with 7 bases left in between. Germline CDR1 is SGHAT and CDR2 is FQNNGV. The CDR3 DNA is TGTGCCAGCAGCTTAGATCGAGGAACCGGGGAGCTGTTTTTT. Translated, it gives CASSLDRGTGELFF.

The rearrangement uses TRBV5-6 and TRBJ1-2; tentatively, D is TRBD1 (6 bases). The CDR3 extends over 13 amino acids. Germline lookup yields CDR1 SGHDT and CDR2 YYEEEE. V lost 6 bases, J lost 4 bases, and 13 bases lay in between. The CDR3 nucleotides are TGTGCCAGCAACATGGACAGTGTCTATGGCTACACCTTC. Protein: CASNMDSVYGYTF.

V is TRBV19 and J is TRBJ1-2, with TRBD1 as a possible D gene (6 bases). The CDR3 runs to 14 residues. Germline assignment: CDR1 LNHDA and CDR2 SQIVND (reference sequence). V was trimmed by 9 bases and J by 0 bases, leaving 14 bases between them. CDR3 coding DNA: TGTGCCAGCTTACGACAGGCGTCTAACTATGGCTACACCTTC. Translating gives CASLRQASNYGYTF.

The sample holds a few counts of this clone. The chain carries TRBV2 and TRBJ1-1, with a possible D match to TRBD1 (5 bases). The CDR3 is 16 amino acids. Germline V gene lookup returns CDR1 SNHLY and CDR2 FYNNEI. V gave up 6 bases and J gave up 0 bases, with 17 bases separating them. The CDR3 DNA reads as TGTGCCAGCAGGACCGACAGTCCCAATATGAACACTGAAGCTTTCTTT. Translated: CASRTDSPNMNTEAFF.

The V call is TRBV12-3 or TRBV12-4, the J call TRBJ2-3, with a tentative D call TRBD2 (5 bases). The CDR3 contains 13 residues. The ends were cut back, 8 bases at V and 0 bases at J, with 9 bases in the middle. CDR3 sequence reads: CASPGSSTDTQYF. The DNA for the CDR3 is TGTGCCAGCCCGGGGTCCAGCACAGATACGCAGTATTTT.

This chain joins TRBV30 and TRBJ2-5; perhaps TRBD2 as D (5 bases). The CDR3 has 12 residues. Germline CDR1 GTSNPN, CDR2 SVGIG (reference sequence). Trimming removed 3 bases at V and 9 bases at J, with 14 bases between. The CDR3 DNA is TGTGCCTGGAGGGAGTCACTGGGAGCCCAGTACTTC. Its protein is CAWRESLGAQYF.

This clone was found once. V usage is TRBV6-5 and J usage is TRBJ1-1, with TRBD1 identical over 7 bases. With 5 bases clipped from V and 1 base from J, the junction kept 4 bases outside the gene matches. Germline V CDR1 and CDR2: MNHEY, SVGAGI. The CDR3 totals 14 residues. CDR3 sequence reads: CASSPGTANTEAFF. The CDR3 region has the DNA TGTGCCAGCAGTCCCGGGACAGCGAACACTGAAGCTTTCTTT.

This chain uses TRBV6-6 with TRBJ1-5, with 8 bases matching TRBD1. Germline V lookup: CDR1 MNHNY, CDR2 SVGAGI (reference sequence). Losses at the gene ends were 7 bases for V and 2 bases for J; bases not matched to a gene: 4. CDR3 size: 14 residues. CDR3 sequence reads: CASTGQGRNQPQHF. CDR3 nucleotides: TGTGCCAGCACAGGACAGGGACGCAATCAGCCCCAGCATTTT.

The gene calls are TRBV12-5 and TRBJ1-5, with no clear D. Trimming cost V 3 bases and J 6 bases, with 15 bases left between them. Germline assignment: CDR1 LGHNT and CDR2 FRNRAP. The CDR3 is 15 residues long. For the CDR3, the DNA is TGTGCTAGTGGTTTTTTGACAACCTCGACTCAGCCCCAGCATTTT. Its translation is CASGFLTTSTQPQHF.

The chain links TRBV6-5 to TRBJ1-2; D unclear. Per the germline V gene, CDR1 is MNHEY and CDR2 is SVGAGI. This CDR3 region has 12 residues. The V end lost 6 bases, the J end lost 4 bases, and 9 bases lay between the germline ends. The CDR3: CASRRSFYGYTF. Here the CDR3 DNA reads TGTGCCAGCAGGCGATCCTTCTATGGCTACACCTTC.

This rearrangement joins TRBV5-4 to TRBJ1-2; no definite D call. This CDR3 is built from 12 residues. V was shortened by 1 base and J by 8 bases, with 9 bases between the two germline ends. CDR1 SGHNT and CDR2 YYREEE come from the germline V gene (reference sequence). CDR3 nucleotide sequence: TGTGCCAGCAGCTTGATGAGTGCCGGCTACACCTTC. It specifies CASSLMSAGYTF.

J is TRBJ2-6 and V is TRBV10-3; D remains unclear. The germline CDR1 and CDR2 sequences are ENHRY and SYGVKD. This CDR3 has 15 residues. Trimming cost V 3 bases and J 0 bases, with 6 bases left between them. As DNA, the CDR3 is TGTGCCATCAGTGATCCGGGCTCTGGGGCCAACGTCCTGACTTTC. As protein: CAISDPGSGANVLTF.

The J gene is TRBJ2-7, the V gene TRBV5-6; D gene unclear. Trimming took 0 bases from V and 3 from J, leaving 10 bases between them. From germline, CDR1 is SGHDT and CDR2 YYEEEE. The CDR3 contains 14 residues. In DNA, the CDR3 is TGTGCCAGCAGCTTGGGACAACGCTACTACGAGCAGTACTTC. Translating gives CASSLGQRYYEQYF.

This chain joins TRBV7-6 and TRBJ1-2, with D hard to call. The CDR3 is 13 amino acids. With 3 bases removed from V and 4 bases from J, the gap between germline ends came to 9 bases. Germline values: CDR1 SGHVS, CDR2 FNYEAQ. CDR3 amino acids: CASSFPGTYGYTF. DNA for the CDR3: TGTGCCAGCAGCTTCCCGGGAACCTATGGCTACACCTTC.

The chain employs TRBV27 and TRBJ2-2; no clear D. The germline V gene has CDR1 MNHEY and CDR2 SMNVEV (reference sequence). The CDR3 contains 13 residues. Trimming left V 5 bases short and J 5 bases short, with 9 bases between. CDR3: CASSPPVTGELFF. Here the CDR3 DNA reads TGTGCCAGCAGTCCCCCGGTGACCGGGGAGCTGTTTTTT.

The V gene is TRBV9, the J gene TRBJ1-2, with 9 bases identical to TRBD1. Germline trimming cut 6 bases from V and 1 base from J; bases unmatched to any gene: 7. This CDR3 is built from 15 residues. The germline V gene has CDR1 SGDLS and CDR2 YYNGEE. The CDR3 DNA sequence: TGTGCCAGCACCACCGACAGGGGGAATAACTATGGCTACACCTTC. This gives the protein CASTTDRGNNYGYTF.

The chain is built from TRBV11-2 and TRBJ2-1; tentative D call: TRBD1 (5 bases). V dropped 2 bases and J dropped 1 base, with 12 bases sitting between them. This CDR3 contains 16 residues. Germline CDR1 reads SGHAT; CDR2 reads FQNNGV. The CDR3 sequence is CASSLIWGASYNEQFF. As DNA, the CDR3 is TGTGCCAGCAGCTTAATCTGGGGCGCATCCTACAATGAGCAGTTCTTC.

This clone was picked up one time. V usage is TRBV30 and J usage is TRBJ2-1, with unresolved D. The V and J ends lost 1 base and 8 bases respectively, with 3 bases between them. In germline, CDR1 is GTSNPN, CDR2 SVGIG (reference sequence). This CDR3 is built from 10 residues. The CDR3 DNA follows: TGTGCCTGGAGTGGCGATGAGCAGTTCTTC. Protein product: CAWSGDEQFF.

This rearrangement joins TRBV3-1 (or the pseudogene TRBV3-2) to TRBJ2-1, with D possibly TRBD2 on 5 matching bases. Trimming removed 2 bases at V and 6 bases at J, with 14 bases between. Germline lookup yields CDR1 LGHDT and CDR2 YNNKEL (reference sequence). The CDR3 runs 15 residues. The DNA of the CDR3 is TGTGCCAGCAGCCAATGGACTTCCCTCTCCAATGAGCAGTTCTTC. It codes for CASSQWTSLSNEQFF.

This clone has only one observation. This rearrangement joins TRBV30 to TRBJ2-5, with D possibly being TRBD1 (5 bases). The CDR3 loop spans 15 amino acids. Trimming stripped 2 bases from V and 4 bases from J, with 17 bases between. Germline CDR1 and CDR2: GTSNPN and SVGIG (reference sequence). CDR3 in amino acids: CAWSNLAPGIETQYF. As DNA, the CDR3 is TGTGCCTGGAGTAATCTCGCCCCAGGGATAGAGACCCAGTACTTC.

The rearrangement joins TRBV5-1 to TRBJ2-2, with 7 bases fitting TRBD2. This CDR3 is built from 16 residues. The junction had 8 bases not matched to a gene; V was cut back by 2 bases and J by 4 bases. Germline assignment: CDR1 SGHRS and CDR2 YFSETQ. DNA of the CDR3: TGCGCCAGCAGCTTAAACGGGGGGACGGCCACCGGGGAGCTGTTTTTT. This gives the protein CASSLNGGTATGELFF. Full variable domain (missing parts from reference TRBV5-1 and TRBJ2-2): KAGVTQTPRYLIKTRGQQVTLSCSPISGHRSVSWYQQTPGQGLQFLFEYFSETQRNKGNFPGRFSGRQFSNSRSEMNVSTLELGDSALYLCASSLNGGTATGELFFGEGSRLTVL.